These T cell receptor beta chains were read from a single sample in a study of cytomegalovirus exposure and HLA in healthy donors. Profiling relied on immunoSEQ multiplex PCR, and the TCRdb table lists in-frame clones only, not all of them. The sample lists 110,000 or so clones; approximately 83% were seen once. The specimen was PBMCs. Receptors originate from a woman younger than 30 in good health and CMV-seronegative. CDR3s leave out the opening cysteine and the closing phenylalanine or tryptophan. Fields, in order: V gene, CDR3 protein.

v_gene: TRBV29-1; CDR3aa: SVPDRENYGYT
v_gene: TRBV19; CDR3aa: ASSIFEGMGNQPQH
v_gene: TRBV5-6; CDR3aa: ASETMNTEAF
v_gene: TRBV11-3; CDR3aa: ASSLIGYGQTNTEAF
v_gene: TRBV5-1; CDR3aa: ASSLPGTGGPNEKLF
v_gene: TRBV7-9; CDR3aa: ASSPRTGENTGELF
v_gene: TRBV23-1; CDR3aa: ASSQDRGRGEKLF
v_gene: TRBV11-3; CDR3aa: ASSLLASTNEQF
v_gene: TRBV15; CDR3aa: ATSRFTGTSGVGSYEQY
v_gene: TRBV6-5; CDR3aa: ASSYGQGGYGYT